The rows below give T cell receptor beta chains drawn from one sample of a study of cytomegalovirus exposure and HLA in healthy donors. Method: immunoSEQ multiplex PCR; TCRdb's copy keeps in-frame clones and lacks some. The sample lists tens of thousands of clones, 70% occurring once. Sequenced sample: PBMCs. The receptor source for this set is a woman aged 50 to 60 in good health and CMV-seropositive. Each CDR3 is given with its conserved first and last residue.

>TRBV4-1|TRBJ2-2
CASSQQGAHTGELFF
>TRBV30|TRBJ2-1
CAFLTGYNEQFF
>TRBV5-4|TRBJ2-3
CASSGRTSGGTDTQYF
>TRBV5-1|TRBJ2-5
CASQGTGIQETQYF
>TRBV5-4|TRBJ2-5
CASSSNRGLGETQYF
>TRBV5-1|TRBJ1-2
CASSFTYLEGYTF
>TRBV7-2|TRBJ1-1
CASSLEGGGYTEAFF
>TRBV6-1|TRBJ1-3
CASSWDREGNTIYF
>TRBV5-1|TRBJ2-3
CASMDRASTDTQYF
>TRBV4-3|TRBJ1-1
CASSQGVQGVWTEAFF
>TRBV2|TRBJ1-2
CASRGANYGYTF
>TRBV19|TRBJ2-1
CASRKLAGDPFYNEQFF
>TRBV5-6|TRBJ1-4
CASSLVGQGAIEKLFF
>TRBV5-1|TRBJ1-1
CASSGDSEAFF